This TCR beta chain was observed in a study of shared clonotypes between healthy human individuals. At a deep level, the assay was run. Original analysis: Without quality scores, immunoSEQ junctional reads could not be filtered like full-length reads. Profiled with immunoSEQ multiplex PCR; TCRdb holds only in-frame clones, not every one. V, J and clone size are those of that table, while D and trimming were read from the DNA. This sample yields more than 400,000 clones, of which roughly 80% are seen a single time; roughly 13% belongs to the top ten. V lost 8 bases to trimming and J lost 2 bases, with 9 bases between them. This CDR3 comprises 12 residues. In germline, CDR1 is MNHNY, CDR2 SVGAGI (reference sequence).

This TCR was sampled from a middle-aged woman in good health. Some clones in this sample may be carry-over from other donors' samples. The chain carries TRBV6-6 and TRBJ1-2; a possible D gene is TRBD1 (6 bases). The specimen was PBMCs. CDR3 in DNA: TGTGCCAGCGGGGGACAAAACTATGGCTACACCTTC. This codes for CASGGQNYGYTF.